The 13 T cell receptor beta chains below all came from one sample that was sequenced in a study of blood T cell repertoires in COVID-19. Here immunoSEQ multiplex PCR was the method, and the copy in TCRdb shows in-frame clones only, minus some. The table includes some 200,000 clones, roughly 88% detected once. Sequenced sample: peripheral blood. The receptors were gathered from a man between 18 and 35 years old with active or convalescent COVID-19.

The chain has TRBV30 and TRBJ2-3; 11 positions match TRBD1. V shed 2 bases and J 7 bases; nucleotides not matched to a gene: 11. The CDR3 is made up of 16 amino acids. In germline, CDR1 is GTSNPN, CDR2 SVGIG (reference sequence). The CDR3 protein is CAWSIPGTGGGNTQYF. As DNA, the CDR3 is TGTGCCTGGAGTATCCCTGGGACAGGGGGTGGAAATACGCAGTATTTT.

J is TRBJ1-2 and V is TRBV10-1; the D is unclear. CDR1 WNHNN and CDR2 SYGVQD come from the germline V gene (reference sequence). V lost 3 bases to trimming and J lost 3 bases, with 8 bases between them. This CDR3 comprises 13 residues. DNA of the CDR3: TGCGCCAGCAGTGATCCCGGGGACTATGGCTACACCTTC. Its protein is CASSDPGDYGYTF.

The chain carries TRBV19 and TRBJ2-2, with D hard to call. The germline V and J ends were trimmed by 3 bases and 7 bases, with 9 bases remaining between them. CDR3 length equals 13 residues. CDR1 LNHDA and CDR2 SQIVND come from the germline V gene (reference sequence). The CDR3 nucleotides read TGTGCCAGTAGTATTATAAGCATCGGGGAGCTGTTTTTT. It yields the protein CASSIISIGELFF.

This clone was detected only once. The J gene is TRBJ1-1, the V gene TRBV28; D remains unclear. V was cut by 5 bases and J by 6 bases, with 10 bases left in between. This CDR3 contains 12 residues. Germline V gene lookup returns CDR1 MDHEN and CDR2 SYDVKM. The CDR3: CASSLRVPEAFF. For the CDR3, the DNA is TGTGCCAGCAGTCTACGAGTACCTGAAGCTTTCTTT.

CDR3 sequence reads: CASSTDGLADNEQFF. Here the CDR3 DNA reads TGTGCCAGCAGTACCGACGGACTAGCGGACAATGAGCAGTTCTTC. V gene TRBV5-4 combines with J gene TRBJ2-1; 10 positions agree with TRBD2. CDR1 is SGHNT and CDR2 is YYREEE in the germline V gene (reference sequence). Losses at the gene ends were 5 bases for V and 5 bases for J; bases not matched to a gene: 7. The CDR3 is 15 amino acids.

The V and J genes are TRBV5-1 and TRBJ1-3, with a weak D call TRBD1 (5 bases). Trimming stripped 0 bases from V and 1 base from J, with 8 bases between. This CDR3 is built from 15 residues. Germline V gene lookup returns CDR1 SGHRS and CDR2 YFSETQ. DNA for the CDR3: TGCGCCAGCAGCTTGGCTGGGGCTTCTGGAAACACCATATATTTT. Translating it yields CASSLAGASGNTIYF.

The count of this clone is one. The chain combines TRBV2 with TRBJ2-3; possible D gene TRBD2, 6 bases. In germline, CDR1 is SNHLY, CDR2 FYNNEI. CDR3 size: 14 residues. V was pared by 7 bases and J by 1 base, with 12 bases between. The CDR3, as DNA: TGTGCCAGCAACGCGGGATTAGGCACAGATACGCAGTATTTT. Translation: CASNAGLGTDTQYF.

The gene calls are TRBV7-2 and TRBJ2-5; TRBD2 agrees at 7 bases. J gave up 2 bases and V 4 bases, and 4 bases lay outside the gene matches. This CDR3 spans 14 amino acids. Germline lookup yields CDR1 SGHTA and CDR2 FQGNSA. CDR3 sequence reads: CASSSGGRQETQYF. The CDR3 region has the DNA TGTGCCAGCAGCTCCGGCGGGAGACAAGAGACCCAGTACTTC.

The genes are TRBV11-2 and TRBJ2-1; 7 positions match TRBD2. Germline V gives CDR1 SGHAT, CDR2 FQNNGV. Trimming removed 1 base from V and 2 bases from J; junction bases left unmatched: 2. The CDR3 runs to 15 residues. CDR3 loop: CASSLALAAYNEQFF. The CDR3, as DNA: TGTGCCAGCAGCTTAGCTCTAGCGGCCTACAATGAGCAGTTCTTC.

This clone was recorded a few times. V usage is TRBV9 and J usage is TRBJ2-5; D ambiguous. V lost 0 bases to trimming and J lost 2 bases, with 11 bases between them. CDR3 length: 15 amino acids. Per germline, CDR1 SGDLS and CDR2 YYNGEE. In DNA, the CDR3 is TGTGCCAGCAGCGTAGCAGGATCCCGGCAAGAGACCCAGTACTTC. This sequence encodes CASSVAGSRQETQYF.

The V gene is TRBV9, the J gene TRBJ2-3, with D possibly being TRBD1 (6 bases). Trimming took 0 bases from V and 1 from J, leaving 12 bases between them. This CDR3 is 16 amino acids long. The germline gives CDR1 SGDLS, CDR2 YYNGEE. In nucleotides, the CDR3 is TGTGCCAGCAGCGTAGGGGGACCAGGGGGCACAGATACGCAGTATTTT. It encodes CASSVGGPGGTDTQYF.

DNA of the CDR3: TGTGCCAGCAGCTTAGGTTCAGGGCTAGCGGGAGCTGAGCAGTTCTTC. Amino acid sequence: CASSLGSGLAGAEQFF. J is TRBJ2-1 and V is TRBV7-6; 10 nucleotides line up with TRBD2. CDR1 and CDR2 (germline): SGHVS, FNYEAQ. The CDR3 spans 16 residues. V was clipped by 1 base and J by 9 bases; unmatched bases: 9.

This clone was seen once. The J gene is TRBJ2-7, the V gene TRBV21-1; TRBD1 is the table's D call and was not checked against the DNA. TRBV21-1 has pseudogene status. This CDR3 comprises 15 residues. The DNA of the CDR3 is TGTGCCAGCAGCAAAGTGGACAGGGAGGCCTACGAGCAGTACTTC. It yields the protein CASSKVDREAYEQYF.